This section outlines one TCR beta chain sequence together with its context. The CDR3 extends over 14 amino acids. CDR1 is SGHTA, CDR2 FQGNSA, per germline. The V gene lost 2 bases and the J gene lost 5 bases, with 12 bases spanning the gap. The sample originates from a study of OX40 agonist ivuxolimab in advanced cancers. Study-level information: Patient treatment consisted of intravenous ivuxolimab administration every 2 weeks at 0.01 to 10 mg/kg.

Produced via immunoSEQ multiplex PCR; TCRdb's table is partial and in-frame only. Among some 50,000 clones, 70% to 90% were seen once, and the ten largest hold roughly 15%. The sample consisted of CD4+ or CD8+ T cells sorted from blood, taken in a trial of the OX40 agonist ivuxolimab. This TCR came from an adult with an advanced solid tumor such as melanoma, head and neck, liver or kidney cancer. The chain links TRBV7-2 to TRBJ1-1, with D possibly matching TRBD1 (6 bases). The CDR3 sequence is CASSLFEGGTEAFF. The CDR3 DNA reads as TGTGCCAGCAGCTTATTTGAGGGGGGGACTGAAGCTTTCTTT.